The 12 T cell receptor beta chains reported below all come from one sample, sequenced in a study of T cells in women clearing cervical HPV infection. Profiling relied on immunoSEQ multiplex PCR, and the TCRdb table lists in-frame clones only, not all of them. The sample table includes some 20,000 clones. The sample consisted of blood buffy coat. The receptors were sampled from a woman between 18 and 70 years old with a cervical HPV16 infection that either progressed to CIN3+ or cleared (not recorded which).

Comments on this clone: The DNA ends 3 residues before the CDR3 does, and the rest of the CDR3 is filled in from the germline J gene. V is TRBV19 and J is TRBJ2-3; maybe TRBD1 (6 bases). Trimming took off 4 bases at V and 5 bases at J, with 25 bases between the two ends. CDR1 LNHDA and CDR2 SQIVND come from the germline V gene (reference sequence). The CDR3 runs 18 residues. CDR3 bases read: TGTGCCAGTAGTAACAGCGTAACAGGGATACAAAAAGGAGATACG. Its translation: CASSNSVTGIQKGDT. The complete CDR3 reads CASSNSVTGIQKGDTQYF.

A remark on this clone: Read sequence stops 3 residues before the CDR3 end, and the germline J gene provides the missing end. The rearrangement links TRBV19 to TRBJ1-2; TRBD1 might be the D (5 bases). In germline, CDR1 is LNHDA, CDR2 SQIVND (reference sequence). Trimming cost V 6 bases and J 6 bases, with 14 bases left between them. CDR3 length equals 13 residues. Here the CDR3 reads CASSFAGVDGYTF. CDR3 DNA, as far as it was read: TGTGCCAGTAGCTTTGCGGGGGTGGATGGC.

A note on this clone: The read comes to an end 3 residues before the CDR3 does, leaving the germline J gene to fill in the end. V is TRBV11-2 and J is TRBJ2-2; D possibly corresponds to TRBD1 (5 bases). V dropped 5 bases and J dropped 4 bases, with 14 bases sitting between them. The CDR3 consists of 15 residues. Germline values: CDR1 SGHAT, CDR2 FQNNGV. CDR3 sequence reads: CASSPWSRATGELFF. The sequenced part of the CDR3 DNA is TGTGCCAGCAGCCCCTGGTCCAGGGCCACCGGGGAG.

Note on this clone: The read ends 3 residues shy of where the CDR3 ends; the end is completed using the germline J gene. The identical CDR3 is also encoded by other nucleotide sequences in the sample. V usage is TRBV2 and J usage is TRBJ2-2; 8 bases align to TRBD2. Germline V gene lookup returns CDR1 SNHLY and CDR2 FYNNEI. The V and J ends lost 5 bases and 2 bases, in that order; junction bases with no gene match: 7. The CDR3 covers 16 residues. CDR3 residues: CASSLAGGPNTGELFF. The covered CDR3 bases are TGTGCCAGCAGTTTGGCGGGGGGACCTAACACCGGGGAG.

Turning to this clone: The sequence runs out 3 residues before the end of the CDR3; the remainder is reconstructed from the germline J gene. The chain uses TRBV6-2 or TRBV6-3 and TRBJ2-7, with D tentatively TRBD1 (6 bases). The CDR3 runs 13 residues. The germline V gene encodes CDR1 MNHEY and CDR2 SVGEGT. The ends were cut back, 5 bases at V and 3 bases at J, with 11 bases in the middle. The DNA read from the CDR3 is TGTGCCAGCAGTCTCCAGGGGTTCTACGAG. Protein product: CASSLQGFYE. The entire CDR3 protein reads CASSLQGFYEQYF.

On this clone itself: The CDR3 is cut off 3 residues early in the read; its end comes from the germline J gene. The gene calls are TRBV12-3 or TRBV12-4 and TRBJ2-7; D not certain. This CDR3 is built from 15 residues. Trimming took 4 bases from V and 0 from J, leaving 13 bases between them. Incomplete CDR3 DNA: TGTGCCAGCAGTTCCCAGGTTTATTTCTCCTACGAG. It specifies CASSSQVYFSYE. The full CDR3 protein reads CASSSQVYFSYEQYF.

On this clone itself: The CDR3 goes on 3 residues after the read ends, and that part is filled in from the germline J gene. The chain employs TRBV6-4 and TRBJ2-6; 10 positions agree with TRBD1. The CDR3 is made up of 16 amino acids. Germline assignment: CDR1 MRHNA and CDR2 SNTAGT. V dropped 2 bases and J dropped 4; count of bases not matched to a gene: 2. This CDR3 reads CASSDGTGEGANVLTF. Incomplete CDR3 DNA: TGTGCCAGCAGTGACGGGACAGGGGAAGGGGCCAACGTC.

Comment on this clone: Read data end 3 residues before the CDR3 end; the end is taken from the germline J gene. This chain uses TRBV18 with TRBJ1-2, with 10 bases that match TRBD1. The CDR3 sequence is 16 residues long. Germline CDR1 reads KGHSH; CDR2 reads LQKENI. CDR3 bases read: TGTGCCAGCTCACCACAAAGACAGGGGGCGAGGGATGAC. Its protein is CASSPQRQGARDD. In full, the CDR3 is CASSPQRQGARDDYTF. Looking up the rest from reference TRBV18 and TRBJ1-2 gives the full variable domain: NAGVMQNPRHLVRRRGQEARLRCSPMKGHSHVYWYRQLPEEGLKFMVYLQKENIIDESGMPKERFSAEFPKEGPSILRIQQVVRGDSAAYFCASSPQRQGARDDYTFGSGTRLTVV.

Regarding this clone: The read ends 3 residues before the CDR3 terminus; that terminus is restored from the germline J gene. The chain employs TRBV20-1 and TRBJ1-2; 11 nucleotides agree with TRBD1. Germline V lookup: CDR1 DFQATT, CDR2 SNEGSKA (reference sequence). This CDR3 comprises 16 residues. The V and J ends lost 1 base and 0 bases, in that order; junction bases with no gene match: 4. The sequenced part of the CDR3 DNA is TGCAGTGCTAGAGCTTCGGGACAGGGGGCTAACTATGGC. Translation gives CSARASGQGANYG. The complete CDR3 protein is CSARASGQGANYGYTF.

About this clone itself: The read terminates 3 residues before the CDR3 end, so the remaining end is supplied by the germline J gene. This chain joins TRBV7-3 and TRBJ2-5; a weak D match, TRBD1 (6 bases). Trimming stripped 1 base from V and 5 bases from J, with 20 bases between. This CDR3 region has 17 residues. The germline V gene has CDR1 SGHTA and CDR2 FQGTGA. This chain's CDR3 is CASSLKGVGTRGETQYF. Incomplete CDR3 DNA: TGTGCCAGCAGCTTAAAAGGGGTTGGGACACGAGGGGAGACC.

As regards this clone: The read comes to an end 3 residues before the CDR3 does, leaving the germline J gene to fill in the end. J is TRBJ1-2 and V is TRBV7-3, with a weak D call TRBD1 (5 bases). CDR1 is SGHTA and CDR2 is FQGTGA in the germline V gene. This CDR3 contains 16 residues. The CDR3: CASSLPVAGGLNDYTF. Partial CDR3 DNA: TGTGCCAGCAGCTTACCGGTAGCGGGGGGTCTTAATGAC.

The CDR3 region is CASSPVPGQGSGTDTYTF. The sequenced part of the CDR3 DNA is TGTGCCAGCTCACCCGTCCCGGGACAGGGGTCGGGGACAGATACC. The V and J genes are TRBV18 and TRBJ1-2, with 10 bases fitting TRBD1. The CDR3 end is not reached by the read, which stops 3 residues before it; the germline J gene fills it in. Germline CDR1 KGHSH, CDR2 LQKENI. This CDR3 comprises 18 residues.